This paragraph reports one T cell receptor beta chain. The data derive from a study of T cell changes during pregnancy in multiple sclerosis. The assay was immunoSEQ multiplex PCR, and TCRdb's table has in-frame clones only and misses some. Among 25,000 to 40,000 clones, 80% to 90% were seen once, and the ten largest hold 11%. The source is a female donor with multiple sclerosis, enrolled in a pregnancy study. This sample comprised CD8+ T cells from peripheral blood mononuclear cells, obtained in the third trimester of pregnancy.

The chain's CDR3 is CASSLETGLSTEAFF. The CDR3, as DNA: TGTGCCAGCAGCTTAGAGACAGGGTTGAGCACTGAAGCTTTCTTT. The gene calls are TRBV5-6 and TRBJ1-1; 7 bases map to TRBD1. Per germline, CDR1 SGHDT and CDR2 YYEEEE. Germline trimming cut 2 bases from V and 4 bases from J; bases unmatched to any gene: 8. The CDR3 is made up of 15 amino acids.